A selection of T cell receptor beta chains follows, all from one sample in a study of shared clonotypes between healthy human individuals. TCRdb's table, derived via immunoSEQ multiplex PCR, lists solely in-frame clones and lacks some. Counted here are 2,500,000 or so clones, 80% to 95% occurring once; the ten biggest clones make up 0.36%. The sequencing sample was made of naive CD4+ T cells from PBMCs. Every receptor here comes from a man in his late teens or twenties in good health. Some clones in this sample may be carry-over from other donors' samples. Both conserved end residues are part of each CDR3. The D gene is left open where the match is weak. Expanded clones get a size class; other rows say once, few or many, or leave the size out.

d_call j_call cdr3_length v_call clone_size cdr3_nt cdr3_aa
. TRBJ2-7 14 TRBV28 . TGTGCCAGCAAAAAGACAGGTCAGGCCTACGAGCAGTACTTC CASKKTGQAYEQYF
TRBD2 TRBJ2-1 15 TRBV27 . TGTGCCAGCAGTGTGCGGGAGTTTCCTTTCAATGAGCAGTTCTTC CASSVREFPFNEQFF
TRBD1 TRBJ1-1 15 TRBV18 . TGTGCCAGCTCACCTACGACAGGGTTAGGCACTGAAGCTTTCTTT CASSPTTGLGTEAFF
. TRBJ2-1 14 TRBV7-2 . TGTGCCAGCAGCCAGAGGGGGTGGGGTAATGAGCAGTTCTTC CASSQRGWGNEQFF
. TRBJ2-1 14 TRBV7-3 . TGTGCCAGCAGCTTACGAGAGGGGTACAATGAGCAGTTCTTC CASSLREGYNEQFF
. TRBJ1-1 14 TRBV6-5 few TGTGCCAGCAGTTATGGCAGGGCGAACACTGAAGCTTTCTTT CASSYGRANTEAFF
. TRBJ2-3 13 TRBV7-2 . TGTGCCAGCAGCTTAGAAGACTCAGATACGCAGTATTTT CASSLEDSDTQYF
. TRBJ2-2 13 TRBV18 . TGTGCCAGCTCATCTGACCGGACCGGGGAGCTGTTTTTT CASSSDRTGELFF
TRBD1 TRBJ1-4 16 TRBV7-9 . TGTGCCAGCAGCCCGGGACAGGGGGCTTTTAATGAAAAACTGTTTTTT CASSPGQGAFNEKLFF
. TRBJ1-3 14 TRBV5-1 once TGCGCCAGCAGCGCGGCGGGGGGCGCGGACACCATATATTTT CASSAAGGADTIYF
. TRBJ2-3 13 TRBV9 . TGTGCCAGCAAAAGGGGGGACACAGATACGCAGTATTTT CASKRGDTDTQYF
. TRBJ2-7 14 TRBV28 . TGTGCCAGCAGTTTAGCGGGATTTGTTTACGAGCAGTACTTC CASSLAGFVYEQYF
TRBD1 TRBJ1-2 13 TRBV6-5 . TGTGCCAGCAGTATGGGACAGAACTATGGCTACACCTTC CASSMGQNYGYTF
. TRBJ2-1 11 TRBV20-1 . TGCAGTGCTAGAGAGGAGAGTGAGCAGTTCTTC CSAREESEQFF
TRBD2 TRBJ2-1 14 TRBV30 . TGTGCCTGGAGTAGCGGGAGGATTGGGAATGAGCAGTTCTTC CAWSSGRIGNEQFF
TRBD2 TRBJ2-5 16 TRBV7-9 . TGTGCCAGCACCCCAGGGGCTAGCGGGAGTCTGGAGACCCAGTACTTC CASTPGASGSLETQYF
. TRBJ2-1 15 TRBV18 few TGTGCCAGCTCACCGGTGGGGAGCTCCTACAATGAGCAGTTCTTC CASSPVGSSYNEQFF
TRBD2 TRBJ2-1 19 TRBV7-9 . TGTGCCAGCAGCTCTTCGGGGACTAGCGGGGGAAACTCCTACAATGAGCAGTTCTTC CASSSSGTSGGNSYNEQFF
TRBD1 TRBJ1-5 14 TRBV28 . TGTGCCAGCAACGCCGGGACAGGGTATCAGCCCCAGCATTTT CASNAGTGYQPQHF
. TRBJ1-3 19 TRBV6-1 . TGTGCCAGCAGTGAAGCCGTTGGGACCGTGACTAGCTCTGGAAACACCATATATTTT CASSEAVGTVTSSGNTIYF
TRBD2 TRBJ2-1 15 TRBV5-4 . TGTGCCAGCAGCTTGGGTGGCGGGAGCCTTAATGAGCAGTTCTTC CASSLGGGSLNEQFF
. TRBJ2-7 16 TRBV15 . TGTGCCACCAGCAGAGATCGAGGTCGGCAGGGACACGAGCAGTACTTC CATSRDRGRQGHEQYF
. TRBJ1-2 16 TRBV5-4 . TGTGCCAGCAGCTTGGCCGGCGGCTATACTAACTATGGCTACACCTTC CASSLAGGYTNYGYTF
. TRBJ1-5 16 TRBV19 once TGTGCCAGTAGTAGACCCACCGACAGGTCGGGTCAGCCCCAGCATTTT CASSRPTDRSGQPQHF
TRBD1 TRBJ1-2 16 TRBV6-5 . TGTGCCAGCAGTTACGGAAGGGACAGGACGGGGCATGGCTACACCTTC CASSYGRDRTGHGYTF
TRBD1 TRBJ2-7 12 TRBV10-1 few TGCGCCAGCAGTAGGGACAGCCTTCCACAGTACTTC CASSRDSLPQYF
. TRBJ2-4 15 TRBV7-2 . TGTGCCAGCAGCTTATCCCCCTCATGGGATAACATTCAGTACTTC CASSLSPSWDNIQYF
. TRBJ1-2 14 TRBV10-3 few TGTGCCATCAGTGCGGGACAATCTAACTATGGCTACACCTTC CAISAGQSNYGYTF
. TRBJ2-2 17 TRBV18 . TGTGCCAGCTCACCGCTGAGGGGGTCCTGGGCCACCGGGGAGCTGTTTTTT CASSPLRGSWATGELFF
. TRBJ2-1 13 TRBV6-1 once TGTGCCAGCCGGCGGACCCCCTACAATGAGCAGTTCTTC CASRRTPYNEQFF
TRBD1 TRBJ2-2 17 TRBV19 . TGTGCCAGTAGTATCGGGCCGGACAGGGGCTACACCGGGGAGCTGTTTTTT CASSIGPDRGYTGELFF
. TRBJ2-7 14 TRBV4-2 once TGTGCCAGCAGCCAAGATATCGGGGCCAGTGAGCAGTACTTC CASSQDIGASEQYF
TRBD1 TRBJ1-4 15 TRBV15 . TGTGCCACCAGCAGCCGACAGGGTGGTTGGGAAAAACTGTTTTTT CATSSRQGGWEKLFF
. TRBJ1-4 15 TRBV16 . TGTGCCAGCAGCCGTTGGACGGCAACTAATGAAAAACTGTTTTTT CASSRWTATNEKLFF
. TRBJ1-4 14 TRBV6-1 . TGTGCCAGCAGCTTCTATACCCCTAATGAAAAACTGTTTTTT CASSFYTPNEKLFF
. TRBJ1-3 15 TRBV18 . TGTGCCAGCTCAGCTCCGTGGTTCTCTGGAAACACCATATATTTT CASSAPWFSGNTIYF
TRBD1 TRBJ1-2 12 TRBV29-1 . TGCAGCGCTACCGGGACAGGGGATGGCTACACCTTC CSATGTGDGYTF
TRBD1 TRBJ1-1 14 TRBV6-1 . TGTGCCAGCAGTCTCGACAGGGTTAACACTGAAGCTTTCTTT CASSLDRVNTEAFF
. TRBJ1-2 14 TRBV7-2 . TGTGCCAGCAGTCCCAGGGGTTTCCTGGAGGGCTACACCTTC CASSPRGFLEGYTF
. TRBJ2-7 14 TRBV5-1 . TGCGCCAGCAGCTTGGCCGAGACGTTAGAGCGGCAGTACTTC CASSLAETLERQYF
. TRBJ2-3 14 TRBV7-2 . TGTGCCAGCAGCTTAGTGTCCAGCACAGATACGCAGTATTTT CASSLVSSTDTQYF